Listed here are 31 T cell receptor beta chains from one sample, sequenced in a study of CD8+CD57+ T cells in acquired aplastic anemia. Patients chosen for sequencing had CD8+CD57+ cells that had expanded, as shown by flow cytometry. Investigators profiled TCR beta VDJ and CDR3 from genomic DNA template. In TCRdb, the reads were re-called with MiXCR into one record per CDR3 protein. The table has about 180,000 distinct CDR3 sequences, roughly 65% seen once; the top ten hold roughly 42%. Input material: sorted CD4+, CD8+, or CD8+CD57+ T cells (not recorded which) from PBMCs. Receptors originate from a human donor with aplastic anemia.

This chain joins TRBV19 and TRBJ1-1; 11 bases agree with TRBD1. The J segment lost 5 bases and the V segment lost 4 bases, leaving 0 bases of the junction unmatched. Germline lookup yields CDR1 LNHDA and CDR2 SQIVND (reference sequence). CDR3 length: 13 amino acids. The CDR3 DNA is TGTGCCAGTAGTAGGGACAGGGGGACTGAAGCTTTCTTT. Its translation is CASSRDRGTEAFF.

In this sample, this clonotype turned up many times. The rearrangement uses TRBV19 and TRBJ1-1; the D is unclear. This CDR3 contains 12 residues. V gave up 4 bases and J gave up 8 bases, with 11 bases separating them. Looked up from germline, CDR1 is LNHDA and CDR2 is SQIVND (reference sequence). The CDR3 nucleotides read TGTGCCAGTAGTACCGCACCCTGGGAAGCTTTCTTT. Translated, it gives CASSTAPWEAFF.

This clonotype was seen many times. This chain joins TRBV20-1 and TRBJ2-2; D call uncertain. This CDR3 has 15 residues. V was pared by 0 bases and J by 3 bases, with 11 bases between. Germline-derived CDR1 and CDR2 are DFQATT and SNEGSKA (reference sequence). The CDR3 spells CSARDLGRDTGELFF. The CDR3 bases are TGCAGTGCTAGAGATCTGGGAAGGGACACCGGGGAGCTGTTTTTT.

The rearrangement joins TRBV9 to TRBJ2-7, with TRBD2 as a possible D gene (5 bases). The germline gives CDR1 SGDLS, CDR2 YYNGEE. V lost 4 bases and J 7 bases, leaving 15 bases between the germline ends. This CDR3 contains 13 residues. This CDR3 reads CASSSRPGGEQYF. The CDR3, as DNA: TGTGCCAGCAGCTCTCGACCCGGCGGGGAGCAGTACTTC.

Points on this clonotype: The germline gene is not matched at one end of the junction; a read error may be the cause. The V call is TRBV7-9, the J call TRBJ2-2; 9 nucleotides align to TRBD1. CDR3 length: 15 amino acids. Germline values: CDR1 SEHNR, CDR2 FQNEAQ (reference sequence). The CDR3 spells CASSLQGAHTGELFF. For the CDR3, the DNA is TGCGCCAGCAGCTTACAGGGGGCACACACCGGGGAGCTGTTTTTT.

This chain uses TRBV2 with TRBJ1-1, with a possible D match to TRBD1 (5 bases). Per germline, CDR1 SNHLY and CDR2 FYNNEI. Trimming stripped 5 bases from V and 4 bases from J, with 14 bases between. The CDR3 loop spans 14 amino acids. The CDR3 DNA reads TGTGCCAGCAGTAGGGCAGGGTTGTCCACTGAAGCTTTCTTT. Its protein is CASSRAGLSTEAFF.

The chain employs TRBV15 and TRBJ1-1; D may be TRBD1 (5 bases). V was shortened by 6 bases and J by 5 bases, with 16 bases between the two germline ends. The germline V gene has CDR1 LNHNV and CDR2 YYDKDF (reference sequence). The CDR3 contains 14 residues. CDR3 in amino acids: CATRRVQGGTEAFF. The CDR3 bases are TGTGCCACCAGGAGGGTCCAGGGAGGGACTGAAGCTTTCTTT.

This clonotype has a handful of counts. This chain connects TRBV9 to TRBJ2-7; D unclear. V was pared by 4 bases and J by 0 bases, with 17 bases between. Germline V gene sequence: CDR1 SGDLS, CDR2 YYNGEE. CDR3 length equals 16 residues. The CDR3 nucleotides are TGTGCCAGCAGCCCCCGTGGTACATCCCGCTCCTACGAGCAGTACTTC. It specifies CASSPRGTSRSYEQYF.

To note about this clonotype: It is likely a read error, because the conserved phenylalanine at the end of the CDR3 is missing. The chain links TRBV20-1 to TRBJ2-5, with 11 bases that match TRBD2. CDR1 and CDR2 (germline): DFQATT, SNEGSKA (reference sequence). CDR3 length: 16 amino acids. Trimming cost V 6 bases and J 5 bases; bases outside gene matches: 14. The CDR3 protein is CSAPAVLAGGGETQYL. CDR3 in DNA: TGCAGTGCCCCCGCGGTCCTAGCGGGAGGCGGGGAGACCCAGTACCTC.

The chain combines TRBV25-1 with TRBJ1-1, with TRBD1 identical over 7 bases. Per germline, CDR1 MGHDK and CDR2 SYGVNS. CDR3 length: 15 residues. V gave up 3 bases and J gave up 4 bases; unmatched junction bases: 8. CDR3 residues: CASSEGQPVVTEAFF. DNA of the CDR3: TGTGCCAGCAGTGAGGGACAGCCAGTCGTCACTGAAGCTTTCTTT. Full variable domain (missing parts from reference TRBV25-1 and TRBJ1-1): EADIYQTPRYLVIGTGKKITLECSQTMGHDKMYWYQQDPGMELHLIHYSYGVNSTEKGDLSSESTVSRIRTEHFPLTLESARPSHTSQYLCASSEGQPVVTEAFFGQGTRLTVV.

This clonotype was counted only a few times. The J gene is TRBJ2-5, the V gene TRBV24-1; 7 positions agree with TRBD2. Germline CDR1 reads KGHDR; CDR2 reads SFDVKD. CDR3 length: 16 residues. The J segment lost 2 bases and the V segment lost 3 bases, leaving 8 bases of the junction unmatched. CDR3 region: CATSDPLGGIQETQYF. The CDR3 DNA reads TGTGCCACCAGTGATCCCCTCGGGGGGATTCAAGAGACCCAGTACTTC.

CDR3 bases: TGTGCCAGCAGCGTTGGACAGGCGGCTACCTACGAGCAGTACTTC. Translation gives CASSVGQAATYEQYF. The V call is TRBV9, the J call TRBJ2-7; 7 bases fit TRBD1. There are 15 residues in the CDR3. Looked up from germline, CDR1 is SGDLS and CDR2 is YYNGEE. The junction had 7 bases not matched to a gene; V was cut back by 2 bases and J by 2 bases. The full variable domain, rest sourced from reference TRBV9 and TRBJ2-7, is DSGVTQTPKHLITATGQRVTLRCSPRSGDLSVYWYQQSLDQGLQFLIQYYNGEERAKGNILERFSAQQFPDLHSELNLSSLELGDSALYFCASSVGQAATYEQYFGPGTRLTVT.

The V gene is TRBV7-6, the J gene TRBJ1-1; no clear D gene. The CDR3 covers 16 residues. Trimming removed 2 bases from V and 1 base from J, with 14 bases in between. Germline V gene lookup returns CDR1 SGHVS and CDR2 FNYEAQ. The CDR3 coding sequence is TGTGCCAGCAGCTTAACTCCCTTACCGGGGAACACTGAAGCTTTCTTT. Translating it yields CASSLTPLPGNTEAFF.

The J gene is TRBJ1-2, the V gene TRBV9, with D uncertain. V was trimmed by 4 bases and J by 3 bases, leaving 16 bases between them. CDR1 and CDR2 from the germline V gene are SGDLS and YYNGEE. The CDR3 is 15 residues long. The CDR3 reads CASSPLEQNYYGYTF. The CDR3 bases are TGTGCCAGCAGCCCCCTGGAGCAAAACTACTATGGCTACACCTTC. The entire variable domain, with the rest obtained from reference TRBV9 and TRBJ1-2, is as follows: DSGVTQTPKHLITATGQRVTLRCSPRSGDLSVYWYQQSLDQGLQFLIQYYNGEERAKGNILERFSAQQFPDLHSELNLSSLELGDSALYFCASSPLEQNYYGYTFGSGTRLTVV.

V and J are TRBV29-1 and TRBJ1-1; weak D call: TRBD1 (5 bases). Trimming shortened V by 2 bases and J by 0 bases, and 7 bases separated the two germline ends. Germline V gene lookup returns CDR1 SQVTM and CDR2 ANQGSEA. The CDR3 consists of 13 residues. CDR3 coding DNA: TGCAGCGTTGAAAGACAGATGAACACTGAAGCTTTCTTT. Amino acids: CSVERQMNTEAFF.

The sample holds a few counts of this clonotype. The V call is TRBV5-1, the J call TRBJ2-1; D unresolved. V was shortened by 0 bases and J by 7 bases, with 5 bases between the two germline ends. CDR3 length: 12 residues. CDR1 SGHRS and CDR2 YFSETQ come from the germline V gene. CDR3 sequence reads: CASSLVLNEQFF. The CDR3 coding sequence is TGCGCCAGCAGCTTGGTCCTAAATGAGCAGTTCTTC.

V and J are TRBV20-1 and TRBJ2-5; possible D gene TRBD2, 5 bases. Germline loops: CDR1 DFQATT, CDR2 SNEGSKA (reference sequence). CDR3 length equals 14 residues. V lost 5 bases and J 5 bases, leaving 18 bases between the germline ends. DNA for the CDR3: TGCAGTGCTGCCCTAGGACTGACCGGGGAGACCCAGTACTTC. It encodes CSAALGLTGETQYF.

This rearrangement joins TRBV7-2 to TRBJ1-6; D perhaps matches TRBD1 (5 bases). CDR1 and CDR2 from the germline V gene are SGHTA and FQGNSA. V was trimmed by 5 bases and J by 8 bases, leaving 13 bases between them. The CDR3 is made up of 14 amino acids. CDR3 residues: CASSAGDRYSPLHF. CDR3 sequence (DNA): TGTGCCAGCAGCGCGGGGGACCGATATTCACCCCTCCACTTT. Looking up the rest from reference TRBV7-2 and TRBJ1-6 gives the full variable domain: GAGVSQSPSNKVTEKGKDVELRCDPISGHTALYWYRQSLGQGLEFLIYFQGNSAPDKSGLPSDRFSAERTGGSVSTLTIQRTQQEDSAVYLCASSAGDRYSPLHFGNGTRLTVT.

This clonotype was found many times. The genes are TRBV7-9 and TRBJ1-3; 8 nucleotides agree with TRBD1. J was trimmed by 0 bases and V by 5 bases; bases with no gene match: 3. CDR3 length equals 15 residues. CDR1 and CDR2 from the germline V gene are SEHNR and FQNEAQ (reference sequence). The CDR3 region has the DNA TGTGCCAGCAGCCAGGACAGGGACTCTGGAAACACCATATATTTT. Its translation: CASSQDRDSGNTIYF.

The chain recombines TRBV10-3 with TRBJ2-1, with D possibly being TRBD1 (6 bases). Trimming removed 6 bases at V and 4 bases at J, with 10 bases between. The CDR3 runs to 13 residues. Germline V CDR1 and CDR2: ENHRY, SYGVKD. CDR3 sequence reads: CAISRDTYNEQFF. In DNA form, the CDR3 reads TGTGCCATCAGCCGGGACACATACAATGAGCAGTTCTTC.

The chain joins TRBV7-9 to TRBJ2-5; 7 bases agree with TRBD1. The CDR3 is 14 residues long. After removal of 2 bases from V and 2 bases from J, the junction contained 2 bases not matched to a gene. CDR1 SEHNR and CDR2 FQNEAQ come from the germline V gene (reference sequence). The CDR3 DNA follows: TGTGCCAGCAGCTTAATACAGGGGCAAGAGACCCAGTACTTC. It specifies CASSLIQGQETQYF.

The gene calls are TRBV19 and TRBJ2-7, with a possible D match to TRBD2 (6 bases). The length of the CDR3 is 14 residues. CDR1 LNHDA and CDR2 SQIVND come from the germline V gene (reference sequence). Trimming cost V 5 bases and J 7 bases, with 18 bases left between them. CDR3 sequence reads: CASSDRDWDQEQYF. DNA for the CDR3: TGTGCCAGTAGTGACCGGGACTGGGACCAAGAGCAGTACTTC.

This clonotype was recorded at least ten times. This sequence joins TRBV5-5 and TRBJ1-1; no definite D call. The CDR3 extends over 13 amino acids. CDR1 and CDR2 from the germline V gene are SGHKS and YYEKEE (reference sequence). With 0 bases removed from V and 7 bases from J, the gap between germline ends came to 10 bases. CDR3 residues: CASSLAEFFEAFF. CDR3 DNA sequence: TGTGCCAGCAGCTTGGCTGAGTTCTTTGAAGCTTTCTTT.

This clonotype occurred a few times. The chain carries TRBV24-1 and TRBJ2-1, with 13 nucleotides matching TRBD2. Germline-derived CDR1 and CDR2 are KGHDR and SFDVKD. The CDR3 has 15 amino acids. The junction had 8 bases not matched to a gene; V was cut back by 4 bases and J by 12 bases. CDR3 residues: CATSEHSGLAGTQFF. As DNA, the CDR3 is TGTGCCACCAGTGAACACTCGGGACTAGCGGGAACGCAGTTCTTC.

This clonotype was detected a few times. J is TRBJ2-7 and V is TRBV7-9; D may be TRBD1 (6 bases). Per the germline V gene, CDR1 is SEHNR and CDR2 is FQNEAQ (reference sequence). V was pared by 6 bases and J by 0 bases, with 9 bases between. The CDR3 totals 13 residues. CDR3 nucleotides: TGTGCCAGCAGACTGACAGGCTCCTACGAGCAGTACTTC. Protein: CASRLTGSYEQYF. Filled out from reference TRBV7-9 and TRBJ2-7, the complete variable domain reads DTGVSQNPRHKITKRGQNVTFRCDPISEHNRLYWYRQTLGQGPEFLTYFQNEAQLEKSRLLSDRFSAERPKGSFSTLEIQRTEQGDSAMYLCASRLTGSYEQYFGPGTRLTVT.

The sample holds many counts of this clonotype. CDR3 in amino acids: CASSFILPPRQGRGYTF. For the CDR3, the DNA is TGTGCCAGCAGTTTTATTCTACCTCCCAGACAGGGTCGGGGCTACACCTTC. The chain uses TRBV12-3 or TRBV12-4 and TRBJ1-2; 7 bases align to TRBD1. The CDR3 extends over 17 amino acids. The J segment lost 8 bases and the V segment lost 3 bases, leaving 18 bases of the junction unmatched.

CDR3 sequence (DNA): TGTGCCAGCAGCCTGCCGACAGGGGGGTCGGACGAGACCCAGTACTTC. Protein: CASSLPTGGSDETQYF. This chain links TRBV7-2 with TRBJ2-5, with 9 bases matching TRBD1. The CDR3 extends over 16 amino acids. The J segment lost 5 bases and the V segment lost 5 bases, leaving 12 bases of the junction unmatched. The germline V gene encodes CDR1 SGHTA and CDR2 FQGNSA.

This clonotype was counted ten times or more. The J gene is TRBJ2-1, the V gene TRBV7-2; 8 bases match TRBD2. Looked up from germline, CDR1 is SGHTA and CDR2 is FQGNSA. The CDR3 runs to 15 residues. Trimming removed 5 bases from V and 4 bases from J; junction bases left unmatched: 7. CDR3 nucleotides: TGTGCCAGCAGCGGGACGGGGGGGCAGTACAATGAGCAGTTCTTC. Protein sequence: CASSGTGGQYNEQFF.

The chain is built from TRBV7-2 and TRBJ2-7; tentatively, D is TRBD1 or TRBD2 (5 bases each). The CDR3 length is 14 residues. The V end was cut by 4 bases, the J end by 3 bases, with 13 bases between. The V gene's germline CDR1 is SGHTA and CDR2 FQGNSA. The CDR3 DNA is TGTGCCAGCAGCTCCGGGACCGGGAACTACGAGCAGTACTTC. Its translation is CASSSGTGNYEQYF.

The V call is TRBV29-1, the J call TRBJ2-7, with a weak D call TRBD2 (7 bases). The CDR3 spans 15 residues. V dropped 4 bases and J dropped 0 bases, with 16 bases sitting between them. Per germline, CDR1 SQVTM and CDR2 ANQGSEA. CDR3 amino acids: CSVAREGGFSYEQYF. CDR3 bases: TGCAGCGTTGCCAGGGAGGGGGGCTTCTCCTACGAGCAGTACTTC.

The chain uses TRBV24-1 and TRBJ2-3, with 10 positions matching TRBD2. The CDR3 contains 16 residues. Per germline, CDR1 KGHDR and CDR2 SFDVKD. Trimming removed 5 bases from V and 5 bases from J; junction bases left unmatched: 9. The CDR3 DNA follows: TGTGCCACCAGTGCCCCCCCTAGCGGGGGTAAAGATACGCAGTATTTT. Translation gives CATSAPPSGGKDTQYF.